Listed here are 20 T cell receptor beta chains from one sample, sequenced in a study of blood T cell repertoires in COVID-19. Clones were read by immunoSEQ multiplex PCR, and TCRdb kept only the in-frame ones, dropping some. Of around 63,000 clones in the sample, approximately 85% were seen once. The sample was peripheral blood. The receptors stem from a man in his forties or fifties with active COVID-19.

The chain uses TRBV5-6 and TRBJ2-7; 10 positions agree with TRBD2. The CDR3 sequence is 15 residues long. Per the germline V gene, CDR1 is SGHDT and CDR2 is YYEEEE. With V trimmed by 2 bases and J by 7 bases, 9 bases remained unmatched. CDR3 in amino acids: CASSLAGGAQGEQYF. DNA of the CDR3: TGTGCCAGCAGCTTAGCGGGGGGGGCTCAGGGAGAGCAGTACTTC.

This clone was seen more than once but under ten times. The chain uses TRBV7-9 and TRBJ1-2; no firm D call. This CDR3 comprises 13 residues. Germline V gene sequence: CDR1 SEHNR, CDR2 FQNEAQ (reference sequence). V was pared by 1 base and J by 7 bases, with 10 bases between. The CDR3 protein is CASSLDLGGGYTF. The CDR3, as DNA: TGTGCCAGCAGCTTAGATCTGGGAGGTGGCTACACCTTC.

Points on this clone: One end of the junction varies from germline; a read error may be responsible. This chain uses TRBV7-7 with TRBJ2-1, with D perhaps matching TRBD1 (7 bases). Germline lookup yields CDR1 SSHAT and CDR2 FNYEAQ (reference sequence). The CDR3 extends over 14 amino acids. The DNA for the CDR3 is TGTGCTAGCAGCTTAAGGCAGGGGGGTAATGAGCAGTTCTTC. Its translation: CASSLRQGGNEQFF.

The rearrangement links TRBV5-1 to TRBJ1-6; tentative D call: TRBD1 (6 bases). CDR1 is SGHRS, CDR2 YFSETQ, per germline. The CDR3 sequence is 14 residues long. Trimming pared 0 bases from V and 10 bases from J, leaving 11 bases between. The CDR3 sequence is CASSLAGRGSPLHF. CDR3 sequence (DNA): TGCGCCAGCAGCTTGGCGGGCAGGGGATCACCCCTCCACTTT. Combining the CDR3 with reference TRBV5-1 and TRBJ1-6 gives the whole variable domain KAGVTQTPRYLIKTRGQQVTLSCSPISGHRSVSWYQQTPGQGLQFLFEYFSETQRNKGNFPGRFSGRQFSNSRSEMNVSTLELGDSALYLCASSLAGRGSPLHFGNGTRLTVT.

The CDR3 bases are TGTGCCAGCTCACCAGACAGGTCGAATTCACCCCTCCACTTT. It yields the protein CASSPDRSNSPLHF. The chain has TRBV18 and TRBJ1-6, with D possibly being TRBD1 (6 bases). There are 14 residues in the CDR3. CDR1 is KGHSH and CDR2 is LQKENI in the germline V gene. Trimming left V 2 bases short and J 7 bases short, with 9 bases between.

The chain employs TRBV19 and TRBJ2-1; possibly TRBD1 for D (6 bases). This CDR3 contains 16 residues. Deletions cut 1 base from V and 2 bases from J, with 12 bases between. Germline V gene data show CDR1 as LNHDA and CDR2 as SQIVND (reference sequence). The CDR3 reads CASSIGPAGAYNEQFF. The DNA of the CDR3 is TGTGCCAGTAGTATAGGCCCGGCAGGGGCCTACAATGAGCAGTTCTTC.

The V call is TRBV13, the J call TRBJ2-7; D might be TRBD2 (6 bases). Germline V gene sequence: CDR1 PRHDT, CDR2 FYEKMQ (reference sequence). The CDR3 spans 16 residues. V was cut by 0 bases and J by 2 bases, with 14 bases left in between. The CDR3, as DNA: TGTGCCAGCAGCTTAGGATGGGGAGGTGAGGCCTACGAGCAGTACTTC. It codes for CASSLGWGGEAYEQYF.

For this clone: Other DNA sequences in this sample translate to the same CDR3. V usage is TRBV7-9 and J usage is TRBJ1-6, with 7 bases lining up with TRBD1. This CDR3 contains 14 residues. The V gene's germline CDR1 is SEHNR and CDR2 FQNEAQ (reference sequence). The V and J ends lost 4 bases and 5 bases, in that order; junction bases with no gene match: 2. CDR3: CASSSGTDNSPLHF. As DNA, the CDR3 is TGTGCCAGCAGCTCTGGGACAGATAATTCACCCCTCCACTTT.

The rearrangement joins TRBV18 to TRBJ2-2, with D perhaps TRBD2 (6 bases). Trimming removed 3 bases from V and 8 bases from J, with 10 bases in between. CDR1 and CDR2 from the germline V gene are KGHSH and LQKENI. The CDR3 has 13 residues. CDR3 sequence (DNA): TGTGCCAGCTCACCGCGGAGGGAGGGGGAGCTGTTTTTT. Residues: CASSPRREGELFF. The entire variable domain, with the rest obtained from reference TRBV18 and TRBJ2-2, is as follows: NAGVMQNPRHLVRRRGQEARLRCSPMKGHSHVYWYRQLPEEGLKFMVYLQKENIIDESGMPKERFSAEFPKEGPSILRIQQVVRGDSAAYFCASSPRREGELFFGEGSRLTVL.

V usage is TRBV5-1 and J usage is TRBJ2-1, with D tentatively TRBD1 (6 bases). CDR3 length: 14 amino acids. Trimming cost V 2 bases and J 4 bases, with 10 bases left between them. From germline, CDR1 is SGHRS and CDR2 YFSETQ. The CDR3 loop reads CASSFRTAYNEQFF. The DNA of the CDR3 is TGCGCCAGCAGCTTCCGGACAGCTTACAATGAGCAGTTCTTC.

The chain couples TRBV7-9 to TRBJ1-4; 7 nucleotides match TRBD1. The ends lost 5 bases at V and 0 bases at J; junction bases unmatched: 9. CDR1 SEHNR and CDR2 FQNEAQ come from the germline V gene (reference sequence). The CDR3 loop spans 17 amino acids. CDR3 sequence: CASSHWDRGPTNEKLFF. In DNA, the CDR3 is TGTGCCAGCAGCCACTGGGACAGAGGGCCAACTAATGAAAAACTGTTTTTT. Full variable domain (remainder filled in from reference TRBV7-9 and TRBJ1-4): DTGVSQNPRHKITKRGQNVTFRCDPISEHNRLYWYRQTLGQGPEFLTYFQNEAQLEKSRLLSDRFSAERPKGSFSTLEIQRTEQGDSAMYLCASSHWDRGPTNEKLFFGSGTQLSVL.

The CDR3 is CAISPKTSGGANTQYF. The CDR3 region has the DNA TGTGCCATCAGCCCGAAGACTAGCGGGGGGGCCAATACGCAGTATTTT. The V gene is TRBV10-3, the J gene TRBJ2-3, with 14 positions matching TRBD2. Germline V gives CDR1 ENHRY, CDR2 SYGVKD. V was clipped by 6 bases and J by 7 bases; unmatched bases: 9. CDR3 size: 16 residues.

The chain uses TRBV5-4 and TRBJ2-7, with TRBD2 identical over 9 bases. J gave up 1 base and V 4 bases, and 6 bases lay outside the gene matches. Germline lookup yields CDR1 SGHNT and CDR2 YYREEE (reference sequence). This CDR3 is built from 15 residues. CDR3 loop: CASSPAGGQSYEQYF. The CDR3 coding sequence is TGTGCCAGCAGCCCAGCGGGGGGCCAATCCTACGAGCAGTACTTC.

The gene calls are TRBV24-1 and TRBJ2-6, with D possibly being TRBD1 (5 bases). V was clipped by 2 bases and J by 3 bases, with 7 bases between them. This CDR3 contains 15 residues. CDR1 and CDR2 from the germline V gene are KGHDR and SFDVKD. The CDR3 loop is CATSDSGLGANVLTF. The CDR3 DNA reads TGTGCCACCAGTGATTCAGGGCTTGGGGCCAACGTCCTGACTTTC.

The chain joins TRBV5-4 to TRBJ1-2, with D perhaps matching TRBD1 (5 bases). The germline gives CDR1 SGHNT, CDR2 YYREEE (reference sequence). V shed 0 bases and J shed 1 base, with 10 bases lying between them. The CDR3 runs 15 residues. In nucleotides, the CDR3 is TGTGCCAGCAGCTTGGCCGGGGGGTATAACTATGGCTACACCTTC. Residues: CASSLAGGYNYGYTF.

This chain links TRBV27 with TRBJ1-2; 10 nucleotides align to TRBD1. The germline gives CDR1 MNHEY, CDR2 SMNVEV (reference sequence). The CDR3 is 15 residues long. Trimming at V came to 6 bases and at J to 0 bases, leaving 4 bases not matched to a gene. In DNA form, the CDR3 reads TGTGCCAGCAGGGAGACAGGGGGCGCTAACTATGGCTACACCTTC. Translation gives CASRETGGANYGYTF.

This clone was seen just once. This chain connects TRBV27 to TRBJ1-2, with 7 bases identical to TRBD1. The ends lost 6 bases at V and 4 bases at J; junction bases unmatched: 8. This CDR3 region has 14 residues. CDR1 is MNHEY and CDR2 is SMNVEV in the germline V gene (reference sequence). CDR3 nucleotide sequence: TGTGCCAGCAGGCCCACAGGGGACCTCTATGGCTACACCTTC. Its translation is CASRPTGDLYGYTF.

V and J are TRBV3-1 (or the pseudogene TRBV3-2) and TRBJ1-1, with TRBD1 as a possible D gene (5 bases). The germline gives CDR1 LGHDT, CDR2 YNNKEL (reference sequence). The CDR3 sequence is 14 residues long. Trimming removed 3 bases from V and 3 bases from J, with 11 bases in between. As DNA, the CDR3 is TGTGCCAGCAGCCAGGGGCCCTCTCACACTGAAGCTTTCTTT. Translation: CASSQGPSHTEAFF.

The V and J genes are TRBV19 and TRBJ1-1; D ambiguous. Germline V gene lookup returns CDR1 LNHDA and CDR2 SQIVND (reference sequence). The CDR3 runs 17 residues. DNA for the CDR3: TGTACTACGGCGCGAGCGAGGAGGGAGAAGGGGAACACTGAAGCTTTCTTT. Translation: CTTARARREKGNTEAFF.

The chain uses TRBV6-5 and TRBJ2-7, with TRBD1 matching 7 bases. The V gene end was trimmed by 6 bases and the J gene end by 3 bases; junction bases not matched to a gene: 8. The CDR3 contains 14 residues. Germline loops: CDR1 MNHEY, CDR2 SVGAGI. The CDR3 sequence: CASRDRDSYYEQYF. DNA for the CDR3: TGTGCCAGCAGAGACCGGGACAGCTACTACGAGCAGTACTTC.